This T cell receptor (beta chain) was sequenced for a study of shared clonotypes between healthy human individuals. Study information: Three plates were used per donor for CD4 naive, three for CD4 memory, two for CD8 naive and one for CD8 memory.

Data came from immunoSEQ multiplex PCR; TCRdb stores just in-frame clones and leaves some out. The table has approximately 1.9 million clones, approximately 92% seen once; the top ten hold under 2%. CD45RO-negative CD8 cells positively selected for CCR7 made up the naive population, which excluded terminally differentiated effector memory CD45RA+ cells. This clone was seen just once. The receptor's source is a man between 18 and 35 years old in good health. Some clones in this sample may be carry-over from other donors' samples. Sequencing used naive CD8+ T cells from PBMCs.

Here the CDR3 DNA reads TGTGCCAGCAGCATTAGCGGGAGATTGGTGACAGATACGCAGTATTTT. This codes for CASSISGRLVTDTQYF. V gene TRBV9 combines with J gene TRBJ2-3; 9 nucleotides agree with TRBD2. This CDR3 contains 16 residues. The V gene's germline CDR1 is SGDLS and CDR2 YYNGEE. Losses at the gene ends were 4 bases for V and 3 bases for J; bases not matched to a gene: 9.